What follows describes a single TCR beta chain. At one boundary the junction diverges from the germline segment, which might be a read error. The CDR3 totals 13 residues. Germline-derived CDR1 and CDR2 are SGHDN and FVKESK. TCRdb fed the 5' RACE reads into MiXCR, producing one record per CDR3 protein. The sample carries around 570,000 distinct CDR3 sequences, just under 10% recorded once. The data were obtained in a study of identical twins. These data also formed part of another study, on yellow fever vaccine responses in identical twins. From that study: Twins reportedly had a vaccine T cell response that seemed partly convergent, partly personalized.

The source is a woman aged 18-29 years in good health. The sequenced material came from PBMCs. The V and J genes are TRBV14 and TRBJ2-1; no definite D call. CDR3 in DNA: TGTGCCAGCAGCCTTACTTCCTACAATGAGAAGTTCTTC. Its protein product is CASSLTSYNEKFF.